What follows is one TCR beta chain and its context. Its antigen remains unknown. Its ends do not fully match the called genes, so a read error is possible. The record originates from a study of blood T cells in healthy people across ages. Study-wide points: TCR beta diversity was tightly associated with the proportion of naive T cells.

The CDR3 has 13 residues. CDR1 and CDR2 (germline): MNHEY, SVGEGT. Using a J-beta primer mix together with a sample-barcoded 5' primer, a second PCR was run for roughly 6 to 12 cycles. TCRdb reanalysed the 5' RACE reads using MiXCR and keeps one entry per CDR3 protein. The profile shows fewer than 900,000 distinct CDR3 sequences, around half of them singletons. Total RNA was isolated from each sample in quantities of at least 6 micrograms. The receptor comes from a woman aged 55-69 years in good health. This sequence joins TRBV6-2 or TRBV6-3 and TRBJ2-7; unclear D gene. Sequencing was carried out using blood. The CDR3 DNA sequence: TGTACCAGCAGGAACAGCGACTCTAGCGAGCAGTACTTC. Protein sequence: CTSRNSDSSEQYF.